This is a list of T cell receptor beta chains from one sample in a study of T cells in Graves' hyperthyroidism and ophthalmopathy. Using its own MiXCR run on the multiplex PCR reads, TCRdb lists one record per CDR3 protein. The table has under 350,000 distinct CDR3 sequences, less than 30% seen once. Sequences were obtained from blood. Source of these receptors: a man in his forties or fifties with Graves' hyperthyroidism that later progressed to Graves' ophthalmopathy. Both conserved end residues are part of each CDR3. The D gene is left open where the match is weak. The size field is filled for only some rows; it gives once, few, many or a size class.

V	size	D	J	CDR3	DNA
TRBV5-1	-	TRBD2	TRBJ2-5	CASRGLAGGQETQYF	TGCGCCAGCAGGGGATTAGCGGGAGGACAAGAGACCCAGTACTTC
TRBV15	many	-	TRBJ1-2	CATRPGAGRGYTF	TGTGCCACCCGCCCCGGGGCAGGGAGGGGCTACACCTTC
TRBV20-1	many	TRBD2	TRBJ2-5	CSVKPTSGETQYF	TGCAGTGTAAAACCCACTAGCGGAGAGACCCAGTACTTC
TRBV6-1	few	-	TRBJ2-5	CASSEAGQGMGSETQYF	TGTGCCAGCAGTGAAGCAGGGCAGGGGATGGGGTCAGAGACCCAGTACTTC
TRBV20-1	many	-	TRBJ2-5	CSARVRSGVSQETQYF	TGCAGTGCTAGAGTCCGGTCGGGGGTTTCCCAAGAGACCCAGTACTTC
TRBV12-3/TRBV12-4	many	-	TRBJ2-5	CASSLAGVITYQETQYF	TGTGCCAGCAGTTTGGCCGGCGTCATAACGTACCAAGAGACCCAGTACTTC
TRBV28	many	-	TRBJ1-2	CASSPRHYGYTF	TGTGCCAGCAGTCCCCGGCACTATGGCTACACCTTC
TRBV28	-	-	TRBJ1-5	CASSLITQPQHF	TGTGCCAGCAGTTTAATTACGCAGCCCCAGCATTTT
TRBV12-3/TRBV12-4	many	TRBD1	TRBJ2-2	CASRRTGDNGELFF	TGTGCCAGCAGGAGGACAGGGGACAACGGGGAGCTGTTTTTT
TRBV10-3	many	TRBD2	TRBJ2-2	CAISGRETYTGELFF	TGTGCCATCAGTGGGCGGGAGACGTACACCGGGGAGCTGTTTTTT
TRBV7-9	-	-	TRBJ2-5	CASSLESETQYF	TGTGCCAGCAGCTTGGAGTCCGAGACCCAGTACTTC
TRBV15	many	-	TRBJ1-1	CATSWSSRNTEAFF	TGTGCCACCAGCTGGTCTTCCAGGAACACTGAAGCTTTCTTT
TRBV11-2	few	-	TRBJ2-1	CASSLEGEDEQFF	TGTGCCAGCAGCTTAGAGGGTGAGGATGAGCAGTTCTTC
TRBV20-1	few	TRBD1	TRBJ1-6	CSAMGTAKSLALHF	TGCAGTGCTATGGGGACAGCGAAATCTCTAGCCCTCCACTTT
TRBV7-9	many	-	TRBJ2-7	CASSSLDPLTYEQYF	TGTGCCAGCAGCTCCCTTGACCCGTTGACCTACGAGCAGTACTTC
TRBV2	many	-	TRBJ2-5	CASSGMRDQETQYF	TGTGCCAGCAGTGGTATGAGGGATCAAGAGACCCAGTACTTC
TRBV20-1	many	-	TRBJ1-1	CSARDLTGLTEAFF	TGCAGTGCTAGAGATCTTACAGGGTTAACTGAAGCTTTCTTT
TRBV27	many	-	TRBJ1-1	CASARQILNTEAFF	TGTGCCAGCGCTCGACAGATTTTGAACACTGAAGCTTTCTTT
TRBV20-1	few	-	TRBJ2-5	CSAPSPREQETQYF	TGCAGTGCCCCTAGTCCCAGGGAACAAGAGACCCAGTACTTC
TRBV12-3/TRBV12-4	-	-	TRBJ1-3	CASRGGTSAGNTIYF	TGTGCCAGCAGGGGAGGGACCTCGGCAGGAAACACCATATATTTT
TRBV27	many	TRBD2	TRBJ2-2	CASTWTSGNTGELFF	TGTGCCAGTACATGGACTAGCGGAAACACCGGGGAGCTGTTTTTT
TRBV6-5	many	-	TRBJ2-5	CASSYSSGLKYF	TGTGCCAGCAGCTACTCGTCAGGGCTAAAGTACTTC
TRBV27	many	-	TRBJ1-6	CASSPLVRKNSPLHF	TGTGCCAGCAGTCCCCTTGTCAGAAAAAATTCACCCCTCCACTTT
TRBV24-1	many	TRBD1	TRBJ2-7	CATSLQGLLNYEQYF	TGTGCCACCAGTCTACAGGGGTTGTTAAACTACGAGCAGTACTTC
TRBV9	many	TRBD1	TRBJ2-7	CASSHTYSGTDYEQYF	TGTGCCAGCAGCCACACCTATTCCGGGACAGACTACGAGCAGTACTTC
TRBV20-1	-	TRBD1	TRBJ1-1	CSARVWDRGQRTEAFF	TGCAGTGCTAGAGTATGGGACAGGGGGCAGAGGACTGAAGCTTTCTTT
TRBV29-1	-	TRBD2	TRBJ2-7	CSVRSSGRSGEQYF	TGCAGCGTTAGGAGTAGCGGGAGGTCAGGGGAGCAGTACTTC
TRBV5-1	many	TRBD1	TRBJ2-7	CASSAPGQGAMEQYF	TGCGCCAGCAGCGCTCCGGGACAGGGGGCAATGGAGCAGTACTTC
TRBV7-9	-	TRBD1	TRBJ1-1	CASSPTGGGSEAFF	TGTGCCAGCAGCCCGACAGGGGGCGGATCTGAAGCTTTCTTT
TRBV6-5	many	TRBD2	TRBJ2-7	CASSYGSGRNNEQYF	TGTGCCAGCAGTTACGGCAGCGGGAGAAACAACGAGCAGTACTTC
TRBV29-1	-	-	TRBJ1-5	CSVGGAPNQPQHF	TGCAGCGTTGGGGGGGCTCCGAATCAGCCCCAGCATTTT
TRBV13	-	-	TRBJ2-1	CASSLRARLDNEQFF	TGTGCCAGCAGCTTACGAGCCCGCCTGGACAATGAGCAGTTCTTC
TRBV27	-	-	TRBJ1-1	CASSASQVMNTEAFF	TGTGCCAGCAGTGCCTCACAGGTGATGAACACTGAAGCTTTCTTT
TRBV30	-	TRBD2	TRBJ2-1	CAWSVRTSGKEFF	TGTGCCTGGAGTGTTCGGACTAGCGGGAAAGAGTTCTTC
TRBV5-1	many	-	TRBJ2-2	CASSARTTNTGELFF	TGCGCCAGCAGTGCTAGAACTACGAACACCGGGGAGCTGTTTTTT
TRBV6-2/TRBV6-3	-	TRBD2	TRBJ2-3	CASSFRTSGRGDTQYF	TGTGCCAGCAGTTTTAGGACTAGCGGACGGGGAGATACGCAGTATTTT
TRBV12-3/TRBV12-4	many	-	TRBJ2-5	CASSFLRGSQETQYF	TGTGCCAGCAGTTTCCTGAGGGGCTCCCAAGAGACCCAGTACTTC
TRBV7-2	-	TRBD1	TRBJ1-2	CASSLQGESGYTF	TGTGCCAGCAGCTTACAGGGGGAAAGTGGCTACACCTTC
TRBV10-3	many	-	TRBJ1-2	CAPLRGAGYGYTF	TGTGCCCCCCTCCGGGGCGCGGGCTATGGCTACACCTTC
TRBV9	many	-	TRBJ1-2	CASSDRQDHYGYTF	TGTGCCAGCAGCGACAGGCAGGATCACTATGGCTACACCTTC
TRBV30	-	TRBD1	TRBJ1-2	CAWSVGQGINGYTF	TGTGCCTGGAGTGTAGGACAGGGGATAAATGGCTACACCTTC
TRBV2	many	-	TRBJ1-3	CASKEVQSAGNTIYF	TGTGCCAGCAAAGAGGTACAGAGCGCGGGAAACACCATATATTTT
TRBV28	many	TRBD1	TRBJ2-7	CASDGTDSYEQYF	TGTGCCAGTGACGGGACAGATTCCTACGAGCAGTACTTC
TRBV6-1	-	-	TRBJ1-1	CASTSLGATEAFF	TGTGCCAGCACCAGCCTAGGGGCCACTGAAGCTTTCTTT
TRBV2	many	-	TRBJ2-5	CASIKSDTLETQYF	TGTGCCAGCATTAAGAGCGATACTCTGGAGACCCAGTACTTC
TRBV18	many	-	TRBJ2-7	CASADYFYEQYF	TGTGCCAGCGCCGACTACTTCTACGAGCAGTACTTC
TRBV28	-	-	TRBJ2-7	CASTTAHYEQYF	TGTGCCAGCACTACGGCCCACTACGAGCAGTACTTC
TRBV20-1	many	TRBD1	TRBJ1-5	CSAREGTGAGGNQPQHF	TGCAGTGCTAGAGAAGGAACAGGGGCGGGCGGCAATCAGCCCCAGCATTTT
TRBV20-1	many	TRBD2	TRBJ2-7	CSARRENVNEQYF	TGCAGTGCAAGGCGGGAGAATGTTAACGAGCAGTACTTC
TRBV4-1	-	-	TRBJ2-7	CASSQDLYTVMGSYEQYF	TGCGCCAGCAGCCAAGATCTGTACACGGTAATGGGGAGCTACGAGCAGTACTTC
TRBV19	many	TRBD2	TRBJ2-7	CASSRTSGRENTYEQYF	TGTGCCAGTAGCCGGACTAGCGGGAGAGAAAACACCTACGAGCAGTACTTC
TRBV28	many	-	TRBJ1-2	CASSRFGPGQGPGYTF	-
TRBV12-5	many	TRBD1	TRBJ1-2	CASGPGQGANGYTF	TGTGCTAGTGGTCCCGGACAGGGGGCTAATGGCTACACCTTC
TRBV29-1	many	-	TRBJ1-1	CSVVRYTGAFF	TGCAGCGTTGTCCGGTACACTGGAGCTTTCTTT